The 3 T cell receptor beta chains presented below share a single source sample, sequenced in a study of cytomegalovirus exposure and HLA in healthy donors. Both 60 Vbeta primers and 13 Jbeta primers went into the PCR. Using immunoSEQ multiplex PCR, the repertoire was profiled, and TCRdb retains in-frame clones only, with some absent. The data show some 200,000 clones, with roughly 79% seen just once and about 2% held by the top ten. Material: PBMCs. The receptors were sampled from a woman aged 25 to 39 in good health and CMV-seropositive.

The count of this clone is one. The chain couples TRBV10-2 to TRBJ2-2; 8 bases match TRBD2. Germline assignment: CDR1 WSHSY and CDR2 SAAADI. The junction had 7 bases not matched to a gene; V was cut back by 9 bases and J by 7 bases. This CDR3 contains 13 residues. The CDR3 is CASTGRAGGELFF. The CDR3 DNA sequence: TGCGCCAGTACCGGGAGGGCCGGCGGGGAGCTGTTTTTT.

The CDR3 loop is CASSHYLAGVQETQYF. The CDR3 DNA is TGTGCCAGCAGTCACTACCTAGCGGGGGTGCAAGAGACCCAGTACTTC. The genes are TRBV27 and TRBJ2-5, with 10 bases fitting TRBD2. Germline CDR1 reads MNHEY; CDR2 reads SMNVEV (reference sequence). Unmatched junction bases numbered 8, after V lost 5 bases and J lost 2 bases. The CDR3 length is 16 residues.

The chain employs TRBV5-1 and TRBJ2-6, with TRBD1 matching 11 bases. In germline, CDR1 is SGHRS, CDR2 YFSETQ. This CDR3 has 19 amino acids. J lost 0 bases, V lost 4 bases, and 9 bases had no gene match. CDR3 DNA: TGCGCCAGCAGCGTAGGGTTGGACAGGGGGCCCTCTGGGGCCAACGTCCTGACTTTC. This gives the protein CASSVGLDRGPSGANVLTF. The whole variable domain, filled in from reference TRBV5-1 and TRBJ2-6, reads KAGVTQTPRYLIKTRGQQVTLSCSPISGHRSVSWYQQTPGQGLQFLFEYFSETQRNKGNFPGRFSGRQFSNSRSEMNVSTLELGDSALYLCASSVGLDRGPSGANVLTFGAGSRLTVL.